What follows is one TCR beta chain and its context. No antigen is known for it. Germline CDR1 reads SGHRS; CDR2 reads YFSETQ. The CDR3 length is 14 residues. V was pared by 1 base and J by 4 bases, with 10 bases between. The data belong to a study of OX40 agonist ivuxolimab in advanced cancers. Study-wide results and caveats: Low clonal expansion, among the lowest seen, marked partial responders at 0.1-3.0 mg/kg.

Sequenced by immunoSEQ multiplex PCR; TCRdb stores in-frame clones only, minus some. The table lists 50,000 or so clones, 75% to 90% of them singletons, with under 4% in the top ten. This TCR was sampled from an adult with an advanced solid tumor such as melanoma, head and neck, liver or kidney cancer. The J gene is TRBJ2-3, the V gene TRBV5-1; D is possibly TRBD1 (6 bases). Source: CD4+ or CD8+ T cells sorted from blood, taken in a trial of the OX40 agonist ivuxolimab. The CDR3 region is CASSLSGGADTQYF. The CDR3 DNA is TGCGCCAGCAGCTTGTCTGGGGGCGCAGATACGCAGTATTTT.